Listed here are 16 T cell receptor beta chains from one sample, sequenced in a study of shared clonotypes between healthy human individuals. TCRdb's copy holds only in-frame clones and misses some; the assay was immunoSEQ multiplex PCR. The sample yields hundreds of thousands of clones, around 67% seen once. Source material: memory CD4+ T cells sorted from blood. As to subset: CD45RA-negative fraction. These receptors were taken from a woman in her twenties or thirties in good health.

The gene calls are TRBV6-6 and TRBJ2-7; tentatively, D is TRBD1 (5 bases). Trimming took off 0 bases at V and 0 bases at J, with 9 bases between the two ends. The germline V gene has CDR1 MNHNY and CDR2 SVGAGI (reference sequence). The CDR3 sequence is 15 residues long. The CDR3 reads CASSYSKGASYEQYF. The CDR3 DNA follows: TGTGCCAGCAGTTACTCGAAAGGGGCCTCCTACGAGCAGTACTTC.

The chain is built from TRBV18 and TRBJ2-7; 9 nucleotides align to TRBD2. CDR1 is KGHSH and CDR2 is LQKENI in the germline V gene. V dropped 4 bases and J dropped 0; count of bases not matched to a gene: 4. This CDR3 is built from 15 residues. This CDR3 reads CASSRLAASSYEQYF. The CDR3 DNA follows: TGTGCCAGCTCACGACTAGCGGCGAGCTCCTACGAGCAGTACTTC.

This chain uses TRBV4-1 with TRBJ2-7; TRBD2 matches at 15 bases. Germline loops: CDR1 MGHRA, CDR2 YSYEKL. This CDR3 has 17 amino acids. Germline trimming cut 5 bases from V and 2 bases from J; bases unmatched to any gene: 7. CDR3 DNA sequence: TGCGCCAGCAGCAGCGGGACTAGCGGGAGGAGCACCTACGAGCAGTACTTC. It translates to CASSSGTSGRSTYEQYF.

As to this clone: A much larger clone differs by one base, so this may be a read error. This CDR3 is also generated by other DNA sequences in the sample. The chain uses TRBV9 and TRBJ2-1; D gene ambiguous. This CDR3 region has 12 residues. Germline loops: CDR1 SGDLS, CDR2 YYNGEE. V lost 3 bases and J lost 2, with 3 bases in between. Written as DNA, the CDR3 is TGTGCCAGCAGCGCGACCTACAATGAGCAGTTCTTC. Its translation: CASSATYNEQFF. Supplemented by reference TRBV9 and TRBJ2-1, the full variable domain reads DSGVTQTPKHLITATGQRVTLRCSPRSGDLSVYWYQQSLDQGLQFLIQYYNGEERAKGNILERFSAQQFPDLHSELNLSSLELGDSALYFCASSATYNEQFFGPGTRLTVL.

The chain links TRBV9 to TRBJ1-2; D not resolved. Germline V gene lookup returns CDR1 SGDLS and CDR2 YYNGEE. Trimming took off 0 bases at V and 4 bases at J, with 10 bases between the two ends. The CDR3 is 14 amino acids. DNA for the CDR3: TGTGCCAGCAGCGTAGACACCTCGTCCTATGGCTACACCTTC. Amino acids: CASSVDTSSYGYTF.

The CDR3 bases are TGTGCCAGCAGAGACGGACAGCTAGCCGTGAAACTGTTTTTT. It yields the protein CASRDGQLAVKLFF. This chain uses TRBV6-5 with TRBJ1-4; possibly TRBD1 for D (6 bases). Germline values: CDR1 MNHEY, CDR2 SVGAGI. The germline V and J ends were trimmed by 6 bases and 11 bases, with 19 bases remaining between them. The CDR3 length is 14 residues.

The chain has TRBV6-5 and TRBJ2-7; TRBD2 matches at 9 bases. Trimming removed 10 bases from V and 3 bases from J; junction bases left unmatched: 7. The CDR3 totals 13 residues. The V gene's germline CDR1 is MNHEY and CDR2 SVGAGI. Here the CDR3 DNA reads TGTGCCACCACTAGCGGGCCTTACTACGAGCAGTACTTC. As protein: CATTSGPYYEQYF.

The rearrangement links TRBV5-1 to TRBJ2-7, with 7 bases fitting TRBD1. Per the germline V gene, CDR1 is SGHRS and CDR2 is YFSETQ. J lost 3 bases, V lost 4 bases, and 13 bases had no gene match. The CDR3 runs to 16 residues. The CDR3 DNA reads as TGCGCCAGCAGCACCCCGACAGGGTTTCTAAACTACGAGCAGTACTTC. Translation: CASSTPTGFLNYEQYF.

The genes are TRBV5-1 and TRBJ1-1; a possible D gene is TRBD1 (6 bases). The CDR3 totals 13 residues. In germline, CDR1 is SGHRS, CDR2 YFSETQ. Trimming left V 3 bases short and J 8 bases short, with 14 bases between. In DNA form, the CDR3 reads TGCGCCAGCAGCTCCCTGGACAGAGACGAAGCTTTCTTT. Translated: CASSSLDRDEAFF.

V gene TRBV19 combines with J gene TRBJ2-7, with D perhaps matching TRBD1 or TRBD2 (5 bases each). V shed 5 bases and J shed 1 base, with 15 bases lying between them. The CDR3 runs 15 residues. Per the germline V gene, CDR1 is LNHDA and CDR2 is SQIVND (reference sequence). CDR3 in amino acids: CASSGGFIGSYEQYF. The CDR3 coding sequence is TGTGCCAGTAGTGGGGGATTTATAGGATCCTACGAGCAGTACTTC. The full variable domain, completed using reference TRBV19 and TRBJ2-7, is DGGITQSPKYLFRKEGQNVTLSCEQNLNHDAMYWYRQDPGQGLRLIYYSQIVNDFQKGDIAEGYSVSREKKESFPLTVTSAQKNPTAFYLCASSGGFIGSYEQYFGPGTRLTVT.

V gene TRBV10-3 combines with J gene TRBJ1-5, with no clear D. V gave up 0 bases and J gave up 2 bases, with 8 bases separating them. CDR1 ENHRY and CDR2 SYGVKD come from the germline V gene. The CDR3 is 15 amino acids. CDR3 sequence: CAISESEFGNQPQHF. The CDR3 bases are TGTGCCATCAGTGAGTCTGAGTTCGGCAATCAGCCCCAGCATTTT.

This clone was recorded once. This sequence joins TRBV5-5 and TRBJ2-7; D uncertain. Germline V CDR1 and CDR2: SGHKS, YYEKEE (reference sequence). The CDR3 runs to 15 residues. Between the trimmed V and J ends, which lost 0 bases and 2 bases, there was a span of 12 bases. CDR3 sequence reads: CASSLGPLTTYEQYF. The CDR3 region has the DNA TGTGCCAGCAGCTTGGGACCGCTTACTACCTACGAGCAGTACTTC.

The V and J genes are TRBV9 and TRBJ2-7; 9 positions match TRBD1. Trimming at V came to 4 bases and at J to 7 bases, leaving 12 bases not matched to a gene. Germline V CDR1 and CDR2: SGDLS, YYNGEE. The CDR3 spans 15 residues. The CDR3 is CASSSGGQGSYEQYF. DNA of the CDR3: TGTGCCAGCAGCTCCGGGGGACAGGGCAGTTATGAGCAGTACTTC.

Remarks on this clone: Other DNA sequences in the same sample also yield this CDR3. V usage is TRBV7-9 and J usage is TRBJ1-1; no clear D. The CDR3 is 14 amino acids. Trimming left V 5 bases short and J 0 bases short, with 10 bases between. Germline CDR1 reads SEHNR; CDR2 reads FQNEAQ (reference sequence). CDR3 protein: CASSPPRMNTEAFF. The CDR3 DNA reads TGTGCCAGCAGCCCCCCCCGGATGAACACTGAAGCTTTCTTT.

The V gene is TRBV21-1, the J gene TRBJ2-7; the D call in the table, TRBD2, was not verified against the DNA. TRBV21-1 is tagged as a pseudogene. The CDR3 is made up of 15 amino acids. The CDR3 coding sequence is TGTGCCAGCAGCAATGTAGCGGGAGTGTCTTACGAGCAGTACTTC. Translating gives CASSNVAGVSYEQYF.

Only one count was recorded for this clone. V gene TRBV6-6 combines with J gene TRBJ1-3; no definite D call. The CDR3 spans 12 residues. Germline V gives CDR1 MNHNY, CDR2 SVGAGI (reference sequence). V lost 1 base and J 4 bases, leaving 2 bases between the germline ends. The CDR3: CASSYLGNTIYF. DNA of the CDR3: TGTGCCAGCAGTTACTTGGGAAACACCATATATTTT.